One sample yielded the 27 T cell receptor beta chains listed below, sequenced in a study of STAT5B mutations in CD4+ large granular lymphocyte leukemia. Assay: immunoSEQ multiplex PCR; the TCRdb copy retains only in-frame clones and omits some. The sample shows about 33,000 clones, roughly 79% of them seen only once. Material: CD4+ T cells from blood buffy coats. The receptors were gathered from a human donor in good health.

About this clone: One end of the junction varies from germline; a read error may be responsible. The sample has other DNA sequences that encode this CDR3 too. CDR3 bases: TGTGCCAGCTCACCATTCGGGACAGATTCATCTGGAAACACTATATATTTT. This translates into CASSPFGTDSSGNTIYF. The V and J genes are TRBV18 and TRBJ1-3; 7 nucleotides agree with TRBD1. The CDR3 covers 17 residues. Looked up from germline, CDR1 is KGHSH and CDR2 is LQKENI.

This CDR3 is CASSGQFVGNEQFF. Here the CDR3 DNA reads TGTGCCAGTAGCGGACAATTTGTAGGCAATGAGCAGTTCTTC. The rearrangement links TRBV19 to TRBJ2-1; D might be TRBD1 (5 bases). Germline CDR1 is LNHDA and CDR2 is SQIVND (reference sequence). This CDR3 is built from 14 residues. Trimming shortened V by 6 bases and J by 6 bases, and 15 bases separated the two germline ends.

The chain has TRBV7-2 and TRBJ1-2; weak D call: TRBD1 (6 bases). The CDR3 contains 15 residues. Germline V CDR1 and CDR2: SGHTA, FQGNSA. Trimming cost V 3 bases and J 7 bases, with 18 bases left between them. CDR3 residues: CASSLGERGDIGYTF. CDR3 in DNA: TGTGCCAGCAGCTTGGGAGAGAGGGGGGATATTGGCTACACCTTC.

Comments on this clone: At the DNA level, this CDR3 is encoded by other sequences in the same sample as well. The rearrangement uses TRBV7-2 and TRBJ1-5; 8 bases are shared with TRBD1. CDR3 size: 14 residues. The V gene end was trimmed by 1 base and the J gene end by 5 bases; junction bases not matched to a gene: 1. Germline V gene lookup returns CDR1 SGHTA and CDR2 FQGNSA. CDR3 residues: CASSLDRGYQPQHF. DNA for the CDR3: TGTGCCAGCAGCTTAGACAGGGGGTATCAGCCCCAGCATTTT.

The CDR3 reads CASSQDLQAGQYF. Written as DNA, the CDR3 is TGTGCCAGCAGCCAAGATCTCCAAGCGGGGCAGTACTTC. This rearrangement joins TRBV4-2 to TRBJ2-7, with D perhaps TRBD2 (6 bases). V lost 0 bases and J lost 9, with 12 bases in between. The CDR3 extends over 13 amino acids. The germline V gene encodes CDR1 LGHNA and CDR2 YNFKEQ.

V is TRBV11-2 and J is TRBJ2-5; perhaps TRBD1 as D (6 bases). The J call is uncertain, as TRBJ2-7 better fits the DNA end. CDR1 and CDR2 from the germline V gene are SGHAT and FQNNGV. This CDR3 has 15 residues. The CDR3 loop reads CASRPMQGTPYEQYF. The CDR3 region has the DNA TGTGCCAGCAGACCCATGCAGGGGACACCCTACGAGCAGTACTTC.

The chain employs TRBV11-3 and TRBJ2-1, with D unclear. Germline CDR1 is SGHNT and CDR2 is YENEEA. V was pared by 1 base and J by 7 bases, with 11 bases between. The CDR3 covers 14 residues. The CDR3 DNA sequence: TGTGCCAGCAGCTTAGGTGACCCTTCGAATGAGCAGTTCTTC. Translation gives CASSLGDPSNEQFF.

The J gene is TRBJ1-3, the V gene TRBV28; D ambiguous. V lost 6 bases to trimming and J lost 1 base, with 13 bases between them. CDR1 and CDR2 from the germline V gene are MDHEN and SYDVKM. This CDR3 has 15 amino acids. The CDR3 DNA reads TGTGCCAGCAGCTCCGGGTCGCTGTCTGGAAACACCATATATTTT. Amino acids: CASSSGSLSGNTIYF.

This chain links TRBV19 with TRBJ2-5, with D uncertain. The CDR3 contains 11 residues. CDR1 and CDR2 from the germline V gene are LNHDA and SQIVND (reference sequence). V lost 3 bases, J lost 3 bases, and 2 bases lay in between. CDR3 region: CASSIKETQYF. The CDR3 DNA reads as TGTGCCAGTAGTATCAAAGAGACCCAGTACTTC.

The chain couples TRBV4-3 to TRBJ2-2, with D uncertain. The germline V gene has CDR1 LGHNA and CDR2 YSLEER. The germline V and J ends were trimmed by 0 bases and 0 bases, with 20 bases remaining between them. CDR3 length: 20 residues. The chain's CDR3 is CASSQEGELPSHANTGELFF. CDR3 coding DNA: TGCGCCAGCAGCCAAGAGGGTGAGTTGCCCTCCCACGCGAACACCGGGGAGCTGTTTTTT.

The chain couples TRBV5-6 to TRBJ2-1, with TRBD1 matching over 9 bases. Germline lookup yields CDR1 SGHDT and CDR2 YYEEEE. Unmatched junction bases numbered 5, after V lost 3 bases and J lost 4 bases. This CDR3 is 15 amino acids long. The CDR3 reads CASSSRDREYNEQFF. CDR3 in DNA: TGTGCCAGCAGCTCCAGGGACAGGGAGTACAATGAGCAGTTCTTC.

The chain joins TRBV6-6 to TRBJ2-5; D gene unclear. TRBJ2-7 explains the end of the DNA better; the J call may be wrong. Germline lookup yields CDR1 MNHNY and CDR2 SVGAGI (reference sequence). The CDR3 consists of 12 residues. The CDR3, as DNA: TGTGCCAGCAGTAGACTCGGCTACGAGCAGTACTTC. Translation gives CASSRLGYEQYF.

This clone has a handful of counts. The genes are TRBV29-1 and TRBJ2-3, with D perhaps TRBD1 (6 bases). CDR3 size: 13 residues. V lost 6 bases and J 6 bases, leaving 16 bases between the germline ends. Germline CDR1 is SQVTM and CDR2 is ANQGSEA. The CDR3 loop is CSVHTGMADTQYF. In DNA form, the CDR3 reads TGCAGCGTCCATACAGGGATGGCTGATACGCAGTATTTT.

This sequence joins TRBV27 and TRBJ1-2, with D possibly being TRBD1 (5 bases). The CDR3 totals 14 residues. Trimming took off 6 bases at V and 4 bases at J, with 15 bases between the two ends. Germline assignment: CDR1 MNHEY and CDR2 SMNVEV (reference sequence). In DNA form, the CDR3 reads TGTGCCAGCAGGCCCCGGGGGGTAATCTATGGCTACACCTTC. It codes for CASRPRGVIYGYTF.

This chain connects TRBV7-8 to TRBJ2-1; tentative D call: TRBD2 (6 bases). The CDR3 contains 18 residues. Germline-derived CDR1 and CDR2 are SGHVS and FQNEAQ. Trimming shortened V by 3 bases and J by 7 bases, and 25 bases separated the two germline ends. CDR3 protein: CASSLYTLPGLFFNEQFF. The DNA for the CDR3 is TGTGCCAGCAGCTTGTATACTCTTCCGGGACTGTTCTTTAATGAGCAGTTCTTC.

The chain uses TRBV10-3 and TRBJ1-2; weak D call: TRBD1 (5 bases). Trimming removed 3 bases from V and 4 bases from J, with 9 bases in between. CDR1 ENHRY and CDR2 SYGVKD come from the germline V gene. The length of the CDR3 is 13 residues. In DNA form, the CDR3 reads TGTGCCATCAGTGACAGGGAGAGCTATGGCTACACCTTC. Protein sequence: CAISDRESYGYTF.

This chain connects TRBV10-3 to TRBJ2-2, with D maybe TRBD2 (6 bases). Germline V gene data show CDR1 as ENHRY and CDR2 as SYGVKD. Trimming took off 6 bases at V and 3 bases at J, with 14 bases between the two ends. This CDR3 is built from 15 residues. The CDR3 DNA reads TGTGCCATCAGCCCCGGGGGAGGAGACACCGGGGAGCTGTTTTTT. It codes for CAISPGGGDTGELFF.

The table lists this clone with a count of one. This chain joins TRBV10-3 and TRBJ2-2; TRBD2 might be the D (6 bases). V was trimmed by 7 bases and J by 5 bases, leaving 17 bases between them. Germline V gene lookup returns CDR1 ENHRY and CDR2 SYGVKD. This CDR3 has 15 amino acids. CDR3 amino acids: CAITGRDEGTGELFF. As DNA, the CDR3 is TGTGCCATCACCGGGCGGGACGAAGGGACCGGGGAGCTGTTTTTT.

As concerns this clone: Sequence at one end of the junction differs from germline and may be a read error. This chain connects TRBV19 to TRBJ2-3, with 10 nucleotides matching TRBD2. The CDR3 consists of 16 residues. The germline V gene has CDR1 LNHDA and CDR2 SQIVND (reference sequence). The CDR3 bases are TGTGCCAGTAGTATTGGCACTAGCGGGGTAATGGATATGCAGTATTTT. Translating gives CASSIGTSGVMDMQYF.

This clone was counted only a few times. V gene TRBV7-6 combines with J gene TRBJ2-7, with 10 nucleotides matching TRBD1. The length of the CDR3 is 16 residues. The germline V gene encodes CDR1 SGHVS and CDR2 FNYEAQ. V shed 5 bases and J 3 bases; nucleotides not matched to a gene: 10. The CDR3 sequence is CASSGTGTGVYYEQYF. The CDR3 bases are TGTGCCAGCAGCGGGACCGGGACAGGGGTCTACTACGAGCAGTACTTC.

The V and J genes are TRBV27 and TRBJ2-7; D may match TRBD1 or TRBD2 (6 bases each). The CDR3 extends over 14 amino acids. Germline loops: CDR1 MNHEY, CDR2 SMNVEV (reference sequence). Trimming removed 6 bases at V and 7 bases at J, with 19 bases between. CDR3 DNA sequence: TGTGCCAGCAGCTTCGGGGGCGGGATAGGAGAGCAGTACTTC. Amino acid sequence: CASSFGGGIGEQYF.

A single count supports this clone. CDR3 protein: CASSLLGIEQFF. CDR3 bases: TGTGCCAGCAGCTTATTAGGGATTGAGCAGTTCTTC. The chain is built from TRBV7-9 and TRBJ2-1; no reliable D call. The CDR3 is 12 residues long. V was pared by 2 bases and J by 9 bases, with 8 bases between. CDR1 and CDR2 from the germline V gene are SEHNR and FQNEAQ (reference sequence).

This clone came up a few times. CDR3 loop: CASSLQGDTEAFF. The CDR3 DNA reads as TGTGCCAGCAGTTTACAGGGGGACACTGAAGCTTTCTTT. The chain has TRBV5-5 and TRBJ1-1; 8 nucleotides match TRBD1. The length of the CDR3 is 13 residues. V lost 5 bases and J lost 3; bases outside the gene matches: 3. Germline loops: CDR1 SGHKS, CDR2 YYEKEE (reference sequence).

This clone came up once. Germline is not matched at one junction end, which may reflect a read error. In nucleotides, the CDR3 is TGTGCTAGCAGCTTACTTCTAGCGGGAGCTATAACGTACGAGCAGTACTTC. It yields the protein CASSLLLAGAITYEQYF. The chain uses TRBV7-7 and TRBJ2-7; TRBD2 matches 10 bases. The CDR3 runs to 17 residues. Germline CDR1 SSHAT, CDR2 FNYEAQ (reference sequence).

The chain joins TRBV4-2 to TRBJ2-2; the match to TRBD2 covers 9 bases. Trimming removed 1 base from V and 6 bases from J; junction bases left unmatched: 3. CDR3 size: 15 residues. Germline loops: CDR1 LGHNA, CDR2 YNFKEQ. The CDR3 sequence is CASSQGSGRPGELFF. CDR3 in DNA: TGTGCCAGCAGCCAAGGGAGCGGGAGGCCCGGGGAGCTGTTTTTT.

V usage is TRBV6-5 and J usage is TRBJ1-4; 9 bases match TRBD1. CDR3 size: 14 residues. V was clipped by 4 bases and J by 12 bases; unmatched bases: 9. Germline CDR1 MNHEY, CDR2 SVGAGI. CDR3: CASSSDRGGTELFF. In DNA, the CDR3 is TGTGCCAGCAGTTCGGACAGGGGCGGAACGGAACTGTTTTTT.

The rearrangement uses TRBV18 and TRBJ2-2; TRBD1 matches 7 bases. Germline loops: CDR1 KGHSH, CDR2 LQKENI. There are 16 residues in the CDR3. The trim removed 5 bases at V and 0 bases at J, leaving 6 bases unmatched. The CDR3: CASSAYRGSNTGELFF. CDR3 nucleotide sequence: TGTGCCAGCTCAGCTTACAGGGGCTCGAACACCGGGGAGCTGTTTTTT.